This paragraph reports one T cell receptor beta chain. Profiling relied on immunoSEQ multiplex PCR, and the TCRdb table lists in-frame clones only, not all of them. The sample holds 65,000 to 85,000 clones, around 94% seen once. This entry is derived from a study of T cell changes during pregnancy in multiple sclerosis. Trimming took 6 bases from V and 4 from J, leaving 12 bases between them. Germline assignment: CDR1 MNHEY and CDR2 SVGAGI. The CDR3 extends over 14 amino acids. This specimen consisted of CD4+ T cells from peripheral blood mononuclear cells, obtained after pregnancy. This receptor was identified in a female donor with multiple sclerosis, enrolled in a pregnancy study. The chain is built from TRBV6-5 and TRBJ2-2; D is ambiguous. The CDR3 nucleotides read TGTGCCAGCAGCCGAAGCTCTAGCACCGGGGAGCTGTTTTTT. Amino acids: CASSRSSSTGELFF.